The TCR beta chain described here comes from a study of T cell responses to AZD1222 COVID-19 vaccine. Profiling relied on immunoSEQ multiplex PCR, and the TCRdb table lists in-frame clones only, not all of them. The sample has about 150,000 clones, around 87% seen once; the top ten hold 8% to 10%. The table lists this clone with a few counts. Germline-derived CDR1 and CDR2 are SGHTA and FQGTGA. V lost 5 bases and J lost 3, with 16 bases in between. The CDR3 runs 15 residues. The J gene is TRBJ1-1, the V gene TRBV7-3; D might be TRBD1 (6 bases). The source of this sequence is an adult who received the AZD1222 COVID-19 vaccine. This sample comprised peripheral blood, obtained 28 days after the second AZD1222 dose. CDR3 sequence reads: CASSPVGGKYTEAFF. In DNA, the CDR3 is TGTGCCAGCAGCCCCGTAGGGGGGAAGTACACTGAAGCTTTCTTT.